This T cell receptor (beta chain) was profiled in a study of blood T cell repertoires in COVID-19. Whole-study context: Italy, Spain and the United States were the sources of the convalescent and acute COVID-19 samples.

The method was immunoSEQ multiplex PCR; TCRdb's version includes in-frame clones alone and lacks a portion of them. The sample shows roughly 220,000 clones, approximately 90% of them seen only once. A Seattle source enrolled patients during active infection and followed them longitudinally. This clone was seen once. The clonotype originates from a woman in her forties or fifties with COVID-19, enrolled during active disease. Sequencing used peripheral blood.

The CDR3, as DNA: TGTGCCAGCAGTGAATGGGGAGTTAATGAAAAACTGTTTTTT. Its protein is CASSEWGVNEKLFF. J is TRBJ1-4 and V is TRBV6-1; no firm D call. V lost 2 bases and J 4 bases, leaving 8 bases between the germline ends. The CDR3 is 14 amino acids. Per the germline V gene, CDR1 is MNHNS and CDR2 is SASEGT.